This T cell receptor beta chain was identified during a study of shared clonotypes between healthy human individuals. At the level of the study: With ages of 18 to 49, the donors were two women and a few men.

The CDR3 sequence is 15 residues long. V dropped 10 bases and J dropped 5; count of bases not matched to a gene: 13. Germline CDR1 ENHRY, CDR2 SYGVKD. The material for each subset, its genomic DNA, was split evenly across several immunoSEQ plates. Only in-frame clones appear in the TCRdb table, and some are missing; sequencing was by immunoSEQ multiplex PCR. This table holds around 1.1 million clones, 70% to 80% found once. This TCR was recovered from a man between 18 and 29 years old in good health. Some clones in this sample may be carry-over from other donors' samples. Sequenced material: memory CD4+ T cells from PBMCs. Regarding subset: CD45RA-negative fraction. The chain is built from TRBV10-3 and TRBJ2-5; 10 positions agree with TRBD2. DNA of the CDR3: TGTGCCACCGAGTCCAAGCGGGAGGGCGGGGAGACCCAGTACTTC. Its translation is CATESKREGGETQYF.